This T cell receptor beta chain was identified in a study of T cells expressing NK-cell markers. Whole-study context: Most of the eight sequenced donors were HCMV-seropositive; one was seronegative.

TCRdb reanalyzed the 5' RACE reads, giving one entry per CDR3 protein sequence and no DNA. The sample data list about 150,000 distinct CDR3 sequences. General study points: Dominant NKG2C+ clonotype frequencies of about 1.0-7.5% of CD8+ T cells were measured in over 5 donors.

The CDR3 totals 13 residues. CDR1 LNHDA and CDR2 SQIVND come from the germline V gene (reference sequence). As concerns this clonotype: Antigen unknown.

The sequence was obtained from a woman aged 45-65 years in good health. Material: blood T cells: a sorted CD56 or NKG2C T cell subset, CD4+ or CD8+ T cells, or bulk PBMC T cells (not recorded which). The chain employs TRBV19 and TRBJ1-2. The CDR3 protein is CASGSAGSYGYTF.